These 26 T cell receptor beta chains were all obtained from the same sample, sequenced in a study of blood T cell repertoires in COVID-19. Data came from immunoSEQ multiplex PCR; TCRdb stores just in-frame clones and leaves some out. Here the sample spans 70,000 or so clones, more than 75% being singletons. The sequenced sample was peripheral blood. The receptors here all came from a human donor in a cohort sampled during active COVID-19.

Of note for this clone: The same CDR3 is also encoded by other DNA sequences in this sample. In DNA form, the CDR3 reads TGTGCCATCAGACAGGGGGCGAGCGGGGAGCTGTTTTTT. Amino acid sequence: CAIRQGASGELFF. The chain joins TRBV10-3 to TRBJ2-2; 9 positions match TRBD1. The germline gives CDR1 ENHRY, CDR2 SYGVKD. The V gene end was trimmed by 6 bases and the J gene end by 7 bases; junction bases not matched to a gene: 3. The CDR3 runs 13 residues.

The V and J genes are TRBV6-7 and TRBJ2-1, with TRBD2 matching 10 bases. TRBV6-7 is reported as an ORF; its role is uncertain. The trim removed 2 bases at V and 9 bases at J, leaving 10 bases unmatched. This CDR3 region has 16 residues. In DNA, the CDR3 is TGTGCCAGCAGTTACCACCTTAGCGGGAGGTCGAGTGAGCAGTTCTTC. Translating it yields CASSYHLSGRSSEQFF.

The chain links TRBV6-5 to TRBJ1-1, with D maybe TRBD1 (6 bases). V lost 4 bases to trimming and J lost 1 base, with 7 bases between them. Germline V CDR1 and CDR2: MNHEY, SVGAGI. This CDR3 is 13 amino acids long. CDR3 bases: TGTGCCAGCAGTTGGGGACAGAACACTGAAGCTTTCTTT. Amino acids: CASSWGQNTEAFF.

V is TRBV6-5 and J is TRBJ2-2; D not certain. The V and J ends lost 6 bases and 6 bases respectively, with 11 bases between them. CDR3 length equals 13 residues. The germline V gene has CDR1 MNHEY and CDR2 SVGAGI. CDR3 nucleotides: TGTGCCAGCAGGAAATACCGGTCCGGGGAGCTGTTTTTT. The encoded protein is CASRKYRSGELFF.

The chain uses TRBV7-2 and TRBJ1-1; 7 bases match TRBD1. Germline V gene data show CDR1 as SGHTA and CDR2 as FQGNSA. The J segment lost 5 bases and the V segment lost 1 base, leaving 4 bases of the junction unmatched. CDR3 length equals 14 residues. CDR3 sequence reads: CASSLVGQSTEAFF. DNA of the CDR3: TGTGCCAGCAGCTTAGTGGGACAGTCAACTGAAGCTTTCTTT.

The chain has TRBV30 and TRBJ2-5; the D gene is possibly TRBD2 (6 bases). Trimming removed 3 bases at V and 5 bases at J, with 16 bases between. This CDR3 region has 14 residues. Germline CDR1 reads GTSNPN; CDR2 reads SVGIG (reference sequence). The DNA of the CDR3 is TGTGCCTGGAGATCCGGGACTGGTGGGGAGACCCAGTACTTC. This encodes CAWRSGTGGETQYF.

This clone was counted a single time. V gene TRBV19 combines with J gene TRBJ2-7, with a weak D call TRBD2 (5 bases). CDR1 LNHDA and CDR2 SQIVND come from the germline V gene (reference sequence). The CDR3 is 11 amino acids. The CDR3 loop reads CATGDSYEQYF. The DNA for the CDR3 is TGTGCTACCGGGGACTCCTACGAGCAGTACTTC.

The chain joins TRBV28 to TRBJ1-6, with 7 bases fitting TRBD1. This CDR3 region has 14 residues. V dropped 5 bases and J dropped 8; count of bases not matched to a gene: 6. Germline CDR1 is MDHEN and CDR2 is SYDVKM. This CDR3 reads CASSPGQNYSPLHF. The CDR3 DNA is TGTGCCAGCAGTCCGGGACAGAATTATTCACCCCTCCACTTT.

There are a few counts of this clone. The J gene is TRBJ2-3, the V gene TRBV6-6; the D is unclear. The V and J ends lost 0 bases and 6 bases respectively, with 7 bases between them. Germline CDR1 and CDR2: MNHNY and SVGAGI (reference sequence). The CDR3 has 13 residues. The CDR3 is CASSYSAEDTQYF. CDR3 DNA sequence: TGTGCCAGCAGTTACTCCGCGGAGGATACGCAGTATTTT.

The rearrangement uses TRBV10-3 and TRBJ1-4; 11 bases match TRBD1. Per germline, CDR1 ENHRY and CDR2 SYGVKD. The CDR3 is made up of 14 amino acids. J was trimmed by 4 bases and V by 10 bases; bases with no gene match: 5. The DNA for the CDR3 is TGTGCCACAGGACAGGGGGCTATTAATGAAAAACTGTTTTTT. Amino acid sequence: CATGQGAINEKLFF.

The chain has TRBV5-5 and TRBJ1-5, with 7 bases fitting TRBD1. The germline CDR1 and CDR2 sequences are SGHKS and YYEKEE (reference sequence). This CDR3 is 14 amino acids long. The V and J ends lost 4 bases and 6 bases, in that order; junction bases with no gene match: 7. The CDR3 nucleotides read TGTGCCAGCAGCCTAAGACAGGGCTTTCAGCCCCAGCATTTT. Translated: CASSLRQGFQPQHF.

The gene calls are TRBV6-5 and TRBJ2-7, with a weak D call TRBD1 (6 bases). Germline lookup yields CDR1 MNHEY and CDR2 SVGAGI. V was trimmed by 3 bases and J by 6 bases, leaving 12 bases between them. CDR3 size: 13 residues. The DNA for the CDR3 is TGTGCCAGCAGTTATAGTACAGGGTTCGAGCAGTACTTC. It translates to CASSYSTGFEQYF.

This clone occurred a few times. This chain uses TRBV2 with TRBJ2-1; 9 nucleotides agree with TRBD2. V shed 7 bases, J shed 5 bases, and the junction held 12 bases outside the gene matches. CDR1 and CDR2 from the germline V gene are SNHLY and FYNNEI. This CDR3 has 16 residues. For the CDR3, the DNA is TGTGCCAGCAAACCCGTACTAGCGGGTTTGGACAATGAGCAGTTCTTC. Encoded protein: CASKPVLAGLDNEQFF.

The chain has TRBV9 and TRBJ2-1; 8 bases are a match to TRBD2. The germline gives CDR1 SGDLS, CDR2 YYNGEE. V dropped 4 bases and J dropped 4; count of bases not matched to a gene: 4. The CDR3 consists of 14 residues. DNA of the CDR3: TGTGCCAGCAGCCTCGGGACTAGATACAATGAGCAGTTCTTC. Amino acids: CASSLGTRYNEQFF.

This rearrangement joins TRBV5-1 to TRBJ2-1, with 7 bases lining up with TRBD2. This CDR3 contains 11 residues. Looked up from germline, CDR1 is SGHRS and CDR2 is YFSETQ. The ends lost 6 bases at V and 9 bases at J; junction bases unmatched: 3. In DNA form, the CDR3 reads TGCGCCAGCACTGGACTAGGTGAGCAGTTCTTC. Protein sequence: CASTGLGEQFF.

The chain has TRBV25-1 and TRBJ2-7; TRBD1 matches at 8 bases. Germline V lookup: CDR1 MGHDK, CDR2 SYGVNS. The V gene end was trimmed by 5 bases and the J gene end by 2 bases; junction bases not matched to a gene: 5. CDR3 length equals 14 residues. The CDR3 here is CASSHTGGTYEQYF. The DNA of the CDR3 is TGTGCCAGCAGTCATACAGGGGGAACCTACGAGCAGTACTTC.

This clone has a single count. This chain connects TRBV19 to TRBJ2-3; D unclear. Germline values: CDR1 LNHDA, CDR2 SQIVND (reference sequence). Trimming took off 0 bases at V and 2 bases at J, with 9 bases between the two ends. The CDR3 runs 15 residues. CDR3 amino acids: CASSIDVGDTDTQYF. The CDR3 coding sequence is TGTGCCAGTAGTATAGATGTCGGTGACACAGATACGCAGTATTTT.

This clone was detected only once. The rearrangement links TRBV6-2 or TRBV6-3 to TRBJ2-7, with TRBD2 matching over 13 bases. CDR1 and CDR2 from the germline V gene are MNHEY and SVGEGT. The CDR3 length is 16 residues. Losses at the gene ends were 5 bases for V and 6 bases for J; bases not matched to a gene: 10. Here the CDR3 DNA reads TGTGCCAGCAGTCTAGACACTAGCGGGAGGGGAGTCGAGCAGTACTTC. This gives the protein CASSLDTSGRGVEQYF.

This clone appeared a single time. The chain joins TRBV5-5 to TRBJ2-5; no clear D. The CDR3 spans 13 residues. V was pared by 1 base and J by 2 bases, with 6 bases between. Germline-derived CDR1 and CDR2 are SGHKS and YYEKEE (reference sequence). CDR3 DNA sequence: TGTGCCAGCAGCTTGTGGCCACAAGAGACCCAGTACTTC. It codes for CASSLWPQETQYF. Looking up the rest from reference TRBV5-5 and TRBJ2-5 gives the full variable domain: DAGVTQSPTHLIKTRGQQVTLRCSPISGHKSVSWYQQVLGQGPQFIFQYYEKEERGRGNFPDRFSARQFPNYSSELNVNALLLGDSALYLCASSLWPQETQYFGPGTRLLVL.

This sequence joins TRBV13 and TRBJ2-5; TRBD1 might be the D (5 bases). CDR3 length equals 14 residues. Germline values: CDR1 PRHDT, CDR2 FYEKMQ (reference sequence). V lost 2 bases and J 2 bases, leaving 9 bases between the germline ends. The chain's CDR3 is CASSLMGPQETQYF. In DNA form, the CDR3 reads TGTGCCAGCAGCTTAATGGGGCCACAAGAGACCCAGTACTTC.

The table lists this clone with a count of one. This chain joins TRBV5-4 and TRBJ2-3, with 14 bases aligning to TRBD2. The V gene end was trimmed by 1 base and the J gene end by 4 bases; junction bases not matched to a gene: 8. The CDR3 length is 18 residues. In germline, CDR1 is SGHNT, CDR2 YYREEE (reference sequence). CDR3 residues: CASSLPGTSGGGPDTQYF. The CDR3 nucleotides read TGTGCCAGCAGCTTGCCCGGGACTAGCGGGGGAGGGCCAGATACGCAGTATTTT.

CDR3 bases: TGTGCCAGCAGGCTATTACAGGGAGTTGAAGCTTTCTTT. Protein sequence: CASRLLQGVEAFF. The chain carries TRBV6-5 and TRBJ1-1, with D possibly TRBD1 on 6 matching bases. The CDR3 extends over 13 amino acids. The germline gives CDR1 MNHEY, CDR2 SVGAGI. V lost 6 bases and J 7 bases, leaving 15 bases between the germline ends.

This clone was recorded once. The V call is TRBV3-1 (or the pseudogene TRBV3-2), the J call TRBJ1-2; tentatively, D is TRBD1 (5 bases). The germline gives CDR1 LGHDT, CDR2 YNNKEL (reference sequence). This CDR3 contains 17 residues. The ends were cut back, 1 base at V and 3 bases at J, with 18 bases in the middle. CDR3 residues: CASSQAKDGGVDYGYTF. In nucleotides, the CDR3 is TGTGCCAGCAGCCAAGCCAAGGACGGGGGGGTGGACTATGGCTACACCTTC.

The chain couples TRBV19 to TRBJ1-5, with TRBD1 identical over 7 bases. Germline V lookup: CDR1 LNHDA, CDR2 SQIVND (reference sequence). Losses at the gene ends were 6 bases for V and 5 bases for J; bases not matched to a gene: 7. This CDR3 region has 14 residues. Here the CDR3 reads CASRTGRDHQPQHF. The CDR3 DNA reads as TGTGCCAGTAGGACAGGGCGCGACCATCAGCCCCAGCATTTT. The complete variable domain, with remaining parts taken from reference TRBV19 and TRBJ1-5, reads DGGITQSPKYLFRKEGQNVTLSCEQNLNHDAMYWYRQDPGQGLRLIYYSQIVNDFQKGDIAEGYSVSREKKESFPLTVTSAQKNPTAFYLCASRTGRDHQPQHFGDGTRLSIL.

This sequence joins TRBV12-3 or TRBV12-4 and TRBJ2-7; maybe TRBD2 (6 bases). The CDR3 covers 13 residues. The V gene lost 7 bases and the J gene lost 3 bases, with 13 bases spanning the gap. In nucleotides, the CDR3 is TGTGCCAGCACCACCGACGGGGGCTACGAGCAGTACTTC. Protein: CASTTDGGYEQYF.

The chain combines TRBV2 with TRBJ1-4, with D unclear. CDR3 length: 13 residues. Between the trimmed V and J ends, which lost 2 bases and 5 bases, there was a span of 6 bases. Germline CDR1 SNHLY, CDR2 FYNNEI. The CDR3 DNA is TGTGCCAGCAGTGAACAGGTGAATGAAAAACTGTTTTTT. Protein product: CASSEQVNEKLFF.